The rows below give T cell receptor beta chains drawn from one sample of a study of blood T cell repertoires in COVID-19. The method was immunoSEQ multiplex PCR; TCRdb's version includes in-frame clones alone and lacks a portion of them. The sample contains approximately 670,000 clones, about 90% of which appear only once. Sequencing was carried out using peripheral blood. The source of these receptors is a woman aged 18-35 years with acute or convalescent COVID-19. The CDR3 runs from the conserved cysteine through the conserved F or W. A D gene is named only where the DNA matches it firmly. Size is stated for part of the rows, as once, few or many counts, or as a class when the clone is expanded.

J gene,clone size,D gene,V gene,CDR3 protein,CDR3 DNA
TRBJ2-2,.,.,TRBV2,CASSGSGGTGELFF,TGTGCCAGCAGCGGGTCGGGCGGGACCGGGGAGCTGTTTTTT
TRBJ1-5,.,TRBD1,TRBV18,CASSTQGDQPQHF,TGTGCCAGCTCGACCCAGGGGGATCAGCCCCAGCATTTT
TRBJ1-2,.,.,TRBV6-7,CASSYPKAARGGYTF,TGTGCCAGCAGTTACCCTAAGGCAGCCAGAGGCGGCTACACCTTC
TRBJ1-2,few,TRBD1,TRBV19,CASSILLQGSYGYTF,TGTGCCAGTAGTATCCTCCTACAGGGGTCCTATGGCTACACCTTC
TRBJ1-2,.,TRBD1,TRBV27,CASSFRGTTGGGYGYTF,TGTGCCAGCAGTTTTCGGGGAACCACAGGGGGTGGGTATGGCTACACCTTC
TRBJ2-2,.,TRBD2,TRBV9,CASSFSAGGLTGELFF,TGTGCCAGCAGCTTCTCGGCGGGGGGGCTGACCGGGGAGCTGTTTTTT
TRBJ2-2,.,.,TRBV7-3,CASSLTGPNGELFF,TGTGCCAGCAGCTTAACGGGGCCTAACGGGGAGCTGTTTTTT
TRBJ2-7,.,TRBD2,TRBV3-1/TRBV3-2,CASTPMAGVSGEQYF,TGTGCCAGCACCCCTATGGCGGGGGTATCGGGGGAGCAGTACTTC
TRBJ2-2,.,.,TRBV30,CAWSSPGGHTGELFF,TGTGCCTGGAGCTCCCCCGGGGGACACACCGGGGAGCTGTTTTTT
TRBJ1-2,.,.,TRBV5-1,CASSLDAVSYGYTF,TGCGCCAGCAGCTTGGACGCGGTGTCCTATGGCTACACCTTC
TRBJ1-2,.,.,TRBV29-1,CSVGELGYTF,TGCAGCGTTGGAGAGCTAGGCTACACCTTC
TRBJ2-5,.,.,TRBV6-5,CASGSRNQETQYF,TGTGCCAGCGGGTCCAGGAACCAAGAGACCCAGTACTTC
TRBJ2-1,.,.,TRBV12-3/TRBV12-4,CASSPSGTRVQFF,TGTGCCAGCAGCCCCTCTGGGACACGTGTGCAGTTCTTC
TRBJ1-1,.,TRBD1,TRBV3-1/TRBV3-2,CASSQPGGGSTEAFF,TGTGCCAGCAGCCAACCAGGGGGTGGGTCCACTGAAGCTTTCTTT
TRBJ2-3,.,TRBD1,TRBV6-2/TRBV6-3,CASSASFDRADTQYF,TGTGCCAGCAGTGCCTCATTTGACAGGGCAGATACGCAGTATTTT
TRBJ1-4,.,.,TRBV4-1,CASSQDGRGEKLFF,TGCGCCAGCAGCCAAGATGGACGGGGGGAAAAACTGTTTTTT
TRBJ1-2,.,.,TRBV29-1,CSVEEGSNGYTF,TGCAGCGTTGAGGAGGGAAGTAATGGCTACACCTTC
TRBJ2-7,.,TRBD1,TRBV27,CASSLTGGYEQYF,TGTGCCAGCAGTTTGACAGGGGGTTACGAGCAGTACTTC
TRBJ1-4,.,.,TRBV5-5,CASSLGRRNEKLFF,TGTGCCAGCAGCTTAGGACGGAGGAATGAAAAACTGTTTTTT
TRBJ1-5,.,TRBD1,TRBV6-2/TRBV6-3,CASSYSMWTGAQFSNQPQHF,TGTGCCAGCAGTTACTCGATGTGGACAGGGGCACAGTTTAGCAATCAGCCCCAGCATTTT
TRBJ1-2,.,TRBD1,TRBV6-5,CASRTPGTGDGGYTF,TGTGCCAGCCGAACTCCCGGGACAGGTGACGGTGGCTACACCTTC
TRBJ1-2,once,TRBD1,TRBV15,CATSRVRGRGLDGYTF,TGTGCCACCAGCAGAGTCCGGGGCAGGGGGTTAGATGGCTACACCTTC
TRBJ1-4,few,.,TRBV9,CASQGLGEKLFF,TGTGCCAGCCAGGGACTCGGTGAAAAACTGTTTTTT
TRBJ2-7,.,TRBD2,TRBV7-2,CASSLGVWRGGLLFHEQYF,TGTGCCAGCAGCTTAGGTGTTTGGCGGGGGGGCCTCCTTTTCCACGAGCAGTACTTC
TRBJ1-1,once,.,TRBV4-1,CASSGHLNTEAFF,TGCGCCAGCAGTGGACACCTGAACACTGAAGCTTTCTTT
TRBJ1-1,.,.,TRBV19,CVTSPDRNEAFF,TGTGTCACTTCCCCGGACAGAAATGAAGCTTTCTTT
TRBJ1-2,.,TRBD1,TRBV27,CASRTGMGDGYTF,TGTGCCAGCCGGACAGGGATGGGTGATGGCTACACCTTC
TRBJ1-1,.,TRBD1,TRBV2,CASSEGQGAPNTEAFF,TGTGCCAGCAGTGAAGGACAGGGGGCACCGAACACTGAAGCTTTCTTT
TRBJ1-4,.,TRBD1,TRBV5-1,CASSQTGGNEKLFF,TGCGCCAGCAGCCAAACAGGGGGTAATGAAAAACTGTTTTTT